The clone carrying this T cell receptor beta chain appeared many times. This sample is part of a study of blood T cells in healthy people across ages. Study context: Per every two T cells, about one barcoded beta molecule was captured by template switching.

A J-beta primer mix and a sample-barcoded 5' primer were used in a second PCR of about 6 to 12 cycles. TCRdb reprocessed the 5' RACE reads via MiXCR and lists one record per CDR3 protein. The data show around 900,000 distinct CDR3 sequences, more than 25% seen once. V dropped 8 bases and J dropped 5 bases, with 9 bases sitting between them. Per the germline V gene, CDR1 is SNHLY and CDR2 is FYNNEI. There are 11 residues in the CDR3. This TCR was recovered from a woman aged 80 or over in good health. Sequencing was done on a sample of blood. The J gene is TRBJ2-5, the V gene TRBV2; no clear D gene. The CDR3 protein is CASSSPETQYF. CDR3 nucleotide sequence: TGTGCCAGCTCATCACCGGAGACCCAGTACTTC.